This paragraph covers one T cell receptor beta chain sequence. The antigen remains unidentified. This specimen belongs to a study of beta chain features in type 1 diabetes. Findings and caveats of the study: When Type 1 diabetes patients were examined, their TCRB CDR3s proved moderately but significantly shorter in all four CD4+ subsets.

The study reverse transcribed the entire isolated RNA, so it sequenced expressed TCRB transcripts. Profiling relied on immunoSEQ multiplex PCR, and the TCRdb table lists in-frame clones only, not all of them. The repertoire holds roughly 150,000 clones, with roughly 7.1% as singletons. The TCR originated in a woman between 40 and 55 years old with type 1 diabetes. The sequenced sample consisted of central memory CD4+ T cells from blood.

The CDR3 DNA sequence: TGTGCCAGTAGTATGGAAGGACAGCGCTCCTACAATGAGCAGTTCTTC. Translated, it gives CASSMEGQRSYNEQFF. The V and J genes are TRBV19 and TRBJ2-1, with D perhaps TRBD1 (6 bases). The CDR3 has 16 amino acids. Trimming left V 3 bases short and J 0 bases short, with 12 bases between. The germline CDR1 and CDR2 sequences are LNHDA and SQIVND (reference sequence).